Sequencing of this T cell receptor (beta chain) was carried out in a study of blood T cell repertoires in COVID-19. Background on the study: Collection of acute and convalescent COVID-19 samples took place in the United States, Italy and Spain. PBMCs, B-cell-depleted T cells, or T cells provided the cDNA or gDNA that made up the material.

TCRdb's table, derived via immunoSEQ multiplex PCR, lists solely in-frame clones and lacks some. The repertoire includes 90,000 to 100,000 clones, around 88% of them detected once, and about 16% sits in the top ten. The clonotype was recovered from a woman aged 55 to 70 with COVID-19, enrolled during active disease. Input material: peripheral blood.

The CDR3 spells CASAPDPTGRETQYF. For the CDR3, the DNA is TGTGCCAGCGCACCCGACCCGACTGGGAGGGAGACCCAGTACTTC. The V gene is TRBV5-4, the J gene TRBJ2-5, with a weak D call TRBD2 (6 bases). The CDR3 runs to 15 residues. CDR1 SGHNT and CDR2 YYREEE come from the germline V gene (reference sequence). V lost 7 bases to trimming and J lost 5 bases, with 21 bases between them.